This T cell receptor (beta chain) was sequenced during a study of CD8+CD57+ T cells in acquired aplastic anemia. Background on the study: DNA from sorted CD4+ and CD8+ cells averaged 3.2 ug.

This clonotype was picked up many times. The TCR beta profiling, which covered VDJ combination and CDR3 sequence, was carried out using genomic DNA as the template. TCRdb recomputed calls from the reads with MiXCR, one row per CDR3 protein. The top ten hold over 6.5% of the sample, which has about 150,000 distinct CDR3 sequences, 40% to 45% seen once. Germline V gene data show CDR1 as MNHEY and CDR2 as SVGAGI. Trimming pared 4 bases from V and 0 bases from J, leaving 12 bases between. This CDR3 contains 15 residues. The TCR was taken from a human donor in good health, serving as a control. Source material: sorted CD4+, CD8+, or CD8+CD57+ T cells (not recorded which) from PBMCs. The rearrangement joins TRBV6-5 to TRBJ1-2; D is unresolved. CDR3 bases: TGTGCCAGCAGTTCGAGCCGACCGACTAACTATGGCTACACCTTC. Translating it yields CASSSSRPTNYGYTF.